This T cell receptor beta chain came from a study of blood T cell repertoires in COVID-19. Turning to the study itself: COVID-19 samples collected from the United States, Italy and Spain covered acute and convalescent phases. The analysed material was cDNA or gDNA that came from T cells, B-cell-depleted T cells, or PBMCs.

Assay: immunoSEQ multiplex PCR; the TCRdb copy retains only in-frame clones and omits some. The table records fewer than 350,000 clones, approximately 87% of them present only once. Germline V gene sequence: CDR1 LNHNV, CDR2 YYDKDF (reference sequence). CDR3 length: 13 residues. Trimming stripped 3 bases from V and 5 bases from J, with 8 bases between. Patients from Seattle were sampled longitudinally, starting during active infection. The sequence was collected from a woman between 25 and 40 years old with COVID-19, enrolled during active disease. The chain is built from TRBV15 and TRBJ1-5, with D maybe TRBD1 (6 bases). What was sequenced was peripheral blood. As DNA, the CDR3 is TGTGCCACCAGCAGCCACAGGGATCAGCCCCAGCATTTT. Encoded protein: CATSSHRDQPQHF.